The 17 T cell receptor beta chains below were found in one sample sequenced in a study of T cell repertoires in cytomegalovirus infection. TCRdb ran MiXCR on the reads and lists one entry per CDR3 protein. The sample carries some 300,000 distinct CDR3 sequences, 9.6% recorded once. The sequenced material came from PBMCs. These receptors came from a human donor in good health (CMV status not recorded). Some clones in this sample may be carry-over from other donors' samples.

The chain carries TRBV7-8 and TRBJ1-6; the match to TRBD1 covers 7 bases. V shed 6 bases and J 10 bases; nucleotides not matched to a gene: 9. CDR1 and CDR2 from the germline V gene are SGHVS and FQNEAQ. The CDR3 runs 14 residues. This chain's CDR3 is CASRETGHRSPLHF. The CDR3, as DNA: TGTGCCAGCAGAGAGACAGGGCATCGGTCACCCCTCCACTTT.

The table lists this clonotype with many counts. The chain links TRBV7-2 to TRBJ2-3, with D possibly matching TRBD1 (6 bases). With 4 bases removed from V and 2 bases from J, the gap between germline ends came to 10 bases. CDR3 length equals 14 residues. Germline V CDR1 and CDR2: SGHTA, FQGNSA. The DNA for the CDR3 is TGTGCCAGCAGCTGGAGGACAGCCACAGATACGCAGTATTTT. This codes for CASSWRTATDTQYF.

The rearrangement uses TRBV7-9 and TRBJ2-3; TRBD2 matches at 8 bases. The CDR3 runs 15 residues. CDR1 is SEHNR and CDR2 is FQNEAQ in the germline V gene (reference sequence). J was trimmed by 5 bases and V by 7 bases; bases with no gene match: 11. Here the CDR3 DNA reads TGTGCCAGCACGCAAGATGGCGGGGGGAAAGATACGCAGTATTTT. This encodes CASTQDGGGKDTQYF.

This clonotype occurred many times. The CDR3 nucleotides are TGTGCCAGCAGCTTACCGGGACAGGCGAGATCCTATGGCTACACCTTC. It encodes CASSLPGQARSYGYTF. The V gene is TRBV7-9, the J gene TRBJ1-2, with TRBD1 matching 8 bases. This CDR3 comprises 16 residues. Per germline, CDR1 SEHNR and CDR2 FQNEAQ (reference sequence). V lost 2 bases to trimming and J lost 4 bases; unmatched junction nucleotides: 9.

This clonotype was recorded many times. The CDR3 nucleotides are TGCAGTGCTAGAGGTAGCGTAGACAGCAATCAGCCCCAGCATTTT. Translated: CSARGSVDSNQPQHF. The chain couples TRBV20-1 to TRBJ1-5; the D is unclear. Germline-derived CDR1 and CDR2 are DFQATT and SNEGSKA (reference sequence). The V end lost 1 base, the J end lost 1 base, and 11 bases lay between the germline ends. This CDR3 region has 15 residues.

The chain couples TRBV6-2 or TRBV6-3 to TRBJ2-7; 7 bases are a match to TRBD1. V lost 4 bases and J lost 6; bases outside the gene matches: 3. The germline CDR1 and CDR2 sequences are MNHEY and SVGEGT. The CDR3 is 12 amino acids. DNA of the CDR3: TGTGCCAGCAGTTTGACAGGGACCGAGCAGTACGTC. Its translation is CASSLTGTEQYV.

This clonotype was seen ten or more times. The genes are TRBV20-1 and TRBJ1-4; no definite D call. Trimming shortened V by 0 bases and J by 6 bases, and 8 bases separated the two germline ends. This CDR3 has 13 residues. Germline CDR1 and CDR2: DFQATT and SNEGSKA (reference sequence). The CDR3 protein is CSAREGKDEKLFF. The CDR3 DNA sequence: TGCAGTGCTAGAGAGGGGAAAGATGAAAAACTGTTTTTT.

This clonotype was picked up many times. The rearrangement links TRBV7-2 to TRBJ1-2, with D maybe TRBD1 (6 bases). This CDR3 has 13 amino acids. V lost 5 bases and J 6 bases, leaving 13 bases between the germline ends. The germline CDR1 and CDR2 sequences are SGHTA and FQGNSA. DNA for the CDR3: TGTGCCAGCAGCCAGAACAGGGTTGATGGCTACACCTTC. It codes for CASSQNRVDGYTF.

About this clonotype itself: The junction shows a germline mismatch at one end, possibly a read error. This sequence joins TRBV20-1 and TRBJ2-2; 9 positions agree with TRBD2. This CDR3 contains 12 residues. The germline gives CDR1 DFQATT, CDR2 SNEGSKA (reference sequence). CDR3 sequence (DNA): TGTGCGGGGGGGCCGATCACCGGGGAGCTGTTTTTT. As protein: CAGGPITGELFF.

This clonotype was counted at least ten times. The rearrangement joins TRBV6-2 or TRBV6-3 to TRBJ2-7, with TRBD2 as a possible D gene (7 bases). This CDR3 is built from 13 residues. Trimming left V 4 bases short and J 6 bases short, with 13 bases between. CDR1 is MNHEY, CDR2 SVGEGT, per germline. CDR3 bases: TGTGCCAGCAGTTTTGGGGGGGCCCCCGAGCAGTACGTC. This encodes CASSFGGAPEQYV.

This clonotype was seen repeatedly, ten times or more. This rearrangement joins TRBV20-1 to TRBJ2-1; no definite D call. This CDR3 region has 12 residues. Germline assignment: CDR1 DFQATT and CDR2 SNEGSKA (reference sequence). Trimming pared 3 bases from V and 9 bases from J, leaving 12 bases between. CDR3 sequence (DNA): TGCAGTGCTAGGCTCACCCCAATTGAGCAGTTCTTC. Encoded protein: CSARLTPIEQFF.

This clonotype showed up many times. This chain uses TRBV2 with TRBJ2-7, with D possibly called TRBD1 or TRBD2 (6 bases each). The CDR3 extends over 14 amino acids. CDR1 and CDR2 (germline): SNHLY, FYNNEI. The V end was cut by 4 bases, the J end by 4 bases, with 14 bases between. The CDR3 coding sequence is TGTGCCAGCAGTGTTAGGACTACAGGGTACGAGCAGTACTTC. Protein sequence: CASSVRTTGYEQYF.

At least ten counts were recorded for this clonotype. J is TRBJ2-3 and V is TRBV20-1; D ambiguous. Trimming left V 1 base short and J 1 base short, with 3 bases between. Germline V gene data show CDR1 as DFQATT and CDR2 as SNEGSKA (reference sequence). The CDR3 consists of 12 residues. Here the CDR3 reads CSARAGTDTQYF. The CDR3 nucleotides are TGCAGTGCTAGAGCGGGCACAGATACGCAGTATTTT.

The chain recombines TRBV5-1 with TRBJ2-3, with 10 bases aligning to TRBD1. The germline V gene has CDR1 SGHRS and CDR2 YFSETQ. V was clipped by 0 bases and J by 2 bases; unmatched bases: 3. The CDR3 is 16 amino acids. CDR3 in DNA: TGCGCCAGCAGCTTGGGGACAGGGGGACACACAGATACGCAGTATTTT. Protein sequence: CASSLGTGGHTDTQYF.

This clonotype was counted ten times or more. Compared with germline, one end of the junction differs, possibly owing to a read error. The chain recombines TRBV7-2 with TRBJ2-5; maybe TRBD2 (6 bases). Germline CDR1 is SGHTA and CDR2 is FQGNSA. This CDR3 has 13 amino acids. This chain's CDR3 is CASSLGGGTAPSF. The CDR3 DNA is TGTGCCAGCAGCCTGGGAGGAGGGACCGCCCCCTCCTTC.

In its sample, this clonotype was seen many times. The rearrangement joins TRBV28 to TRBJ2-7, with D maybe TRBD1 (6 bases). The germline V gene has CDR1 MDHEN and CDR2 SYDVKM. V was clipped by 4 bases and J by 4 bases, with 14 bases between them. The CDR3 is 14 amino acids. The CDR3 DNA reads as TGTGCCAGCAGTTCCGGTGTAGGGGGTTACGAGCAGTACGTC. Translation gives CASSSGVGGYEQYV.

In its sample, this clonotype was seen many times. V gene TRBV7-9 combines with J gene TRBJ2-2; D gene uncertain. Germline V gene lookup returns CDR1 SEHNR and CDR2 FQNEAQ (reference sequence). Trimming took off 4 bases at V and 4 bases at J, with 13 bases between the two ends. This CDR3 comprises 15 residues. The CDR3 here is CASSSRAVPTGELFF. The CDR3 DNA reads as TGTGCCAGCAGCTCCCGAGCAGTCCCCACCGGGGAGCTGTTTTTT. Drawing the rest from reference TRBV7-9 and TRBJ2-2, the complete variable domain is DTGVSQNPRHKITKRGQNVTFRCDPISEHNRLYWYRQTLGQGPEFLTYFQNEAQLEKSRLLSDRFSAERPKGSFSTLEIQRTEQGDSAMYLCASSSRAVPTGELFFGEGSRLTVL.